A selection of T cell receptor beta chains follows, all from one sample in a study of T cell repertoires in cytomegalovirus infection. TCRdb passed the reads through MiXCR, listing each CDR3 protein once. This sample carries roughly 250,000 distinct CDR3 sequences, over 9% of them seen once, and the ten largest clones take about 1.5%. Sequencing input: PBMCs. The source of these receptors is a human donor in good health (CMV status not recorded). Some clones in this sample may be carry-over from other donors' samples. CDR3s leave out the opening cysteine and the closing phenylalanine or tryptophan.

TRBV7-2	ASSLTGVLYT
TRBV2	ASSEAGGRQETQY
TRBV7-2	ASSLDVSYNEQF
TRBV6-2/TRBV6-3	ASSTQGGGTGELF
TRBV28	ASSSVLGTRF
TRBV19	ASSIGQGYGETQY
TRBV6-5	ASRQDNSPLH
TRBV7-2	ASSPGQLRGYT
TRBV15	ATSRDRWADTEAF
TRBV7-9	ASSSPGLSPLH
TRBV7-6	ASSSVGGLMNTEAF
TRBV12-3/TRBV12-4	ASSPGLAGGPGLSSYEQY
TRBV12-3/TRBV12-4	ASSHGLAGGVGELF
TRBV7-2	ASSYDGTEAF
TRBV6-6	ASSRDRGSGANVLT
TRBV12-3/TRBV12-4	ASSLVGGNGNTIY
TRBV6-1	ASSEPGRQY
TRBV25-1	ASSGPPGGSNSPLH
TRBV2	ASSRQANSPLH
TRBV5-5	ASSRGQGGTEAF
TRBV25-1	ASEDRRSYNSPLH
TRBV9	ASSVGVGSTDTQY
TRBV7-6	ASSLGSEETQY
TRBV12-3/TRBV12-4	ASMGGYEQY
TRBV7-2	ASSFESTSYEQY
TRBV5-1	ASSPPEPATEAF
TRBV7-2	ASSSGLAGAEEQF
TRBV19	ASSASSATLNTGELF
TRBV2	ASGRQPQNTEAF
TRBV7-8	ASSSVLPTDTQY
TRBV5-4	ASSFNQGPYGYT
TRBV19	ASRSGASGNTIY
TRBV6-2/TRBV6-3	ASRGPSTDTQY
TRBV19	ASSPPDRTTGELF
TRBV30	AWSVGAGANVLT
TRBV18	ASSPLEYKLNTEAF
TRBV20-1	SAPNPVRSGLHNIQY
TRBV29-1	SVPLAGQETQY
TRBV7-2	ASSLDQGPGFPQH
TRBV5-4	ASSLVGGPEAF
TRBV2	ASTLLGTGQETQY
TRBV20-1	SASLPAGYEQY
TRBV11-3	ASSLGSQAGNTEAF
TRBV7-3	ASSLMGQPQH
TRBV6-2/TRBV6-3	ASSRIRDRESYEQY
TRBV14	ASSQGTGELF
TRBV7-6	ASSLPSNTGELF
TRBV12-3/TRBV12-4	ASSLGTVNSPLH
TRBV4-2	ASSRPGQGIDGYT
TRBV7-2	ASSPGQGASGRGSTDTQY
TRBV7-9	ASSSNLGPTNTEAF
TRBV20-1	SARAFDGYT
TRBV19	ASSMTDRENYGYT
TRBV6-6	ASSSGTGGIRQY
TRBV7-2	ASSFRGGDFNEQF
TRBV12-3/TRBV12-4	ASSFWNTGELF